Given below is one T cell receptor beta chain in context. Its antigen is unknown. The data belong to a study of cytomegalovirus exposure and HLA in healthy donors. General study results and limits: A later analysis linked a missense variant in DCLRE1C to the trimming of TCR beta V and J genes. Only CMV serostatus was available as immune exposure information.

Researchers ran the PCR with 60 Vbeta and 13 Jbeta primers. Only in-frame clones appear in the TCRdb table, and some are missing; sequencing was by immunoSEQ multiplex PCR. The sample holds over 130,000 clones, around 80% seen once. The CDR3 is 14 amino acids. Germline V gene sequence: CDR1 SGHRS, CDR2 YFSETQ. Trimming removed 2 bases from V and 0 bases from J, with 9 bases in between. V gene TRBV5-1 combines with J gene TRBJ2-7; possible D gene TRBD1, 5 bases. This TCR derives from a female donor in good health and CMV-seronegative. Sequencing input: PBMCs. The CDR3 DNA sequence: TGCGCCAGCAGCTTTTTAGGGGACTCCTACGAGCAGTACTTC. It is translated as CASSFLGDSYEQYF.